This T cell receptor beta chain appears in the sequencing data of a study of blood T cell repertoires in COVID-19. Study information: The United States, Italy and Spain provided the acute and convalescent COVID-19 samples.

In the original workflow: Reference gene primer amplification in the assay estimated nucleated cell counts. This table comes from immunoSEQ multiplex PCR, and its TCRdb copy is limited to in-frame clones, with some not included. V and J calls and clone size are given by that table; D and trimming were obtained from the DNA. Of a few hundred thousand clones detected, roughly 80% appear once; the ten largest clones hold over 7%. CDR3 length equals 17 residues. V was clipped by 4 bases and J by 7 bases; unmatched bases: 13. Germline CDR1 and CDR2: SGDLS and YYNGEE. V usage is TRBV9 and J usage is TRBJ2-1; TRBD2 agrees at 11 bases. The origin of this receptor is a woman aged 70-85 years with acute or convalescent COVID-19. Specimen: peripheral blood. This CDR3 is CASSSPWLSGGANEQFF. DNA for the CDR3: TGTGCCAGCAGCTCCCCCTGGCTTAGCGGGGGGGCAAATGAGCAGTTCTTC. Full variable domain (remainder filled in from reference TRBV9 and TRBJ2-1): DSGVTQTPKHLITATGQRVTLRCSPRSGDLSVYWYQQSLDQGLQFLIQYYNGEERAKGNILERFSAQQFPDLHSELNLSSLELGDSALYFCASSSPWLSGGANEQFFGPGTRLTVL.